This T cell receptor (beta chain) was found in a study of blood T cell repertoires in COVID-19. Looking at the study overall: Whether acute or convalescent, the COVID-19 samples came from the United States, Italy and Spain. The analysed material was cDNA or gDNA that came from T cells, B-cell-depleted T cells, or PBMCs.

Authors' data handling: Scientists estimated how many nucleated cells there were by amplifying reference gene primers. Some clones are missing from TCRdb's copy, which holds only in-frame ones; the method was immunoSEQ multiplex PCR. V and J calls and clone size are those listed in that table; D and trimming were worked out from the DNA. The sample consists of about 200,000 clones, roughly 87% of them appearing once. V was cut by 7 bases and J by 2 bases, with 16 bases left in between. Germline V gene lookup returns CDR1 SGDLS and CDR2 YYNGEE. The CDR3 length is 14 residues. Sequencing was performed on peripheral blood. This sequence originates from a man aged 35 to 55 with active or convalescent COVID-19. The rearrangement uses TRBV9 and TRBJ2-7, with TRBD2 as a possible D gene (6 bases). The CDR3 DNA follows: TGTGCCAGCGGGGAGGAAAAGAACCCCTACGAGCAGTACTTC. Translated, it gives CASGEEKNPYEQYF. Full variable domain (remainder filled in from reference TRBV9 and TRBJ2-7): DSGVTQTPKHLITATGQRVTLRCSPRSGDLSVYWYQQSLDQGLQFLIQYYNGEERAKGNILERFSAQQFPDLHSELNLSSLELGDSALYFCASGEEKNPYEQYFGPGTRLTVT.